Here is one T cell receptor beta chain with its context. Method: immunoSEQ multiplex PCR; TCRdb's copy keeps in-frame clones and lacks some. Counted here are 40,000 to 60,000 clones, approximately 95% occurring once; the ten biggest clones make up 0.47%. V lost 4 bases to trimming and J lost 4 bases; unmatched junction nucleotides: 4. The CDR3 runs to 14 residues. Germline V lookup: CDR1 SGHKS, CDR2 YYEKEE (reference sequence). This record belongs to a study of T cell changes during pregnancy in multiple sclerosis. This sequence originates from a female donor with multiple sclerosis, enrolled in a pregnancy study. This chain connects TRBV5-5 to TRBJ2-3, with 9 bases that match TRBD1. Sequenced here: CD4+ T cells from peripheral blood mononuclear cells, sampled in the first trimester of pregnancy. The CDR3 DNA sequence: TGTGCCAGCAGCGGGGACAGGGATGCAGATACGCAGTATTTT. This sequence encodes CASSGDRDADTQYF.